Sequencing of this TCR delta chain was carried out in a study of Vδ1+ human thymocytes. The sorted cells were CD3+ Vdelta1+ Vdelta2- thymocytes from alphabeta-depleted thymus. Between roughly 98% and 99.6% of sorted thymocytes were Vdelta1+. On this clone: What it binds is not known.

This CDR3 has 18 residues. Germline V gives CDR1 TSWWSYY, CDR2 QGS. Extracted RNA was reverse transcribed into cDNA. Multiplex PCR used pooled V-gene forward primers and a constant-region reverse primer to amplify CDR3s. TCRdb re-called clones from the multiplex PCR reads using CATT. The sample includes just under 55,000 delta-chain clones, about 15% of them seen just once. Study-wide points: In the thymus, TRG and TRD repertoires looked highly polyclonal with Gaussian CDR3 lengths.

The chain carries TRDV1 and TRDJ1; 8 bases map to TRDD3. This TCR was recovered from a boy in the first two years of life who had congenital heart surgery. The sequenced material came from Vdelta1+ gamma-delta thymocytes from the thymus. Sample subset: FACS-sorted CD3+ TCRalphabeta- TCRVdelta1+ TCRVdelta2- thymocytes. The DNA of the CDR3 is TGTGCCCTTAGGGACCCTGGGACTGGGGGCCCGTACACCGATAAACTCATCTTT. It is translated as CALRDPGTGGPYTDKLIF.